This TCR beta chain was obtained from a study of blood T cell repertoires in COVID-19. In the source study's methods: Nucleated cell counts were estimated from reference gene primer amplification. Measured with immunoSEQ multiplex PCR; TCRdb has only the in-frame clones, and not every one. V and J calls and clone size are copied from that table; D and trimming were computed from the DNA. The top ten clones hold around 3.6% of a sample with 100,000 to 150,000 clones, about 92% of them seen once. The V gene's germline CDR1 is SNHLY and CDR2 FYNNEI. V was clipped by 2 bases and J by 4 bases; unmatched bases: 6. The CDR3 has 15 amino acids.

The rearrangement links TRBV2 to TRBJ2-3; 7 bases line up with TRBD2. What was sequenced was peripheral blood. The receptor comes from a man aged 50 to 60 with active COVID-19. Here the CDR3 DNA reads TGTGCCAGCAGTGAACGACGACTAGCCGCAGATACGCAGTATTTT. Translation: CASSERRLAADTQYF.